These T cell receptor beta chains were read from a single sample in a study of T cells in Graves' hyperthyroidism and ophthalmopathy. TCRdb analysed the multiplex PCR reads with MiXCR anew, one entry per CDR3 protein. The table lists roughly 720,000 distinct CDR3 sequences, roughly 17% of them singletons, with 15% to 19% in the top ten. Sequenced sample: blood. These receptor sequences come from a man in his forties or fifties with Graves' hyperthyroidism. CDR3s include the opening cysteine and the closing phenylalanine or tryptophan. Each record gives: V gene, J gene, D gene, clone size, CDR3 DNA, CDR3 protein. D genes are given only for firm matches. Size is stated for part of the rows, as once, few or many counts, or as a class when the clone is expanded.

V gene: TRBV10-3; J gene: TRBJ2-7; D gene: TRBD2; clone size: NA; CDR3 DNA: TGTGCCATCAGTGCCCGGGGACTAGCGGGAGAGGACGAGCAGTACTTC; CDR3 protein: CAISARGLAGEDEQYF
V gene: TRBV28; J gene: TRBJ2-5; D gene: TRBD2; clone size: few; CDR3 DNA: TGTGCCAGCAGCTTAGCGGGAGGGCCGGTAGAGACCCAGTACTTC; CDR3 protein: CASSLAGGPVETQYF
V gene: TRBV28; J gene: TRBJ2-7; D gene: TRBD2; clone size: many; CDR3 DNA: TGTGCCAGCGTGGGAGCGGGAGGGTTCTCCTACGAGCAGTACTTC; CDR3 protein: CASVGAGGFSYEQYF
V gene: TRBV6-2/TRBV6-3; J gene: TRBJ1-1; D gene: TRBD1; clone size: many; CDR3 DNA: TGTGCCAGCAGCCCGGGACAGGGGGTTACTGAAGCTTTCTTT; CDR3 protein: CASSPGQGVTEAFF
V gene: TRBV29-1; J gene: TRBJ1-2; D gene: NA; clone size: NA; CDR3 DNA: TGCAGCGTTGAAGGACGGGGCGTAGAACTAGGCAACACCTTC; CDR3 protein: CSVEGRGVELGNTF
V gene: TRBV2; J gene: TRBJ1-6; D gene: NA; clone size: many; CDR3 DNA: TGTGCCAGCAGTGATGCCGGGGGCGCAACTAATTCACCCCTCCACTTT; CDR3 protein: CASSDAGGATNSPLHF
V gene: TRBV5-6; J gene: TRBJ2-5; D gene: NA; clone size: NA; CDR3 DNA: TGTGCCAGCAGCTTCCGGGACTGGGGGGTCGAGACCCAGTACTTC; CDR3 protein: CASSFRDWGVETQYF
V gene: TRBV9; J gene: TRBJ2-1; D gene: NA; clone size: few; CDR3 DNA: TGTGCCAGCAGCGTAGGGAATTACTACAATGAGCAGTTCTTC; CDR3 protein: CASSVGNYYNEQFF
V gene: TRBV7-3; J gene: TRBJ2-5; D gene: TRBD2; clone size: many; CDR3 DNA: TGTGCCAGCAGCCCGACTAGCGGGAGCCTAGACCAGTACTTC; CDR3 protein: CASSPTSGSLDQYF
V gene: TRBV24-1; J gene: TRBJ2-1; D gene: NA; clone size: NA; CDR3 DNA: TGTGCCACCATCGACAGGTACAATGAGCAGTTCTTC; CDR3 protein: CATIDRYNEQFF
V gene: TRBV9; J gene: TRBJ1-3; D gene: NA; clone size: NA; CDR3 DNA: TGTGCCAGCAGCTGGGGGGGCGAGACGGGAAACACCATATATTTT; CDR3 protein: CASSWGGETGNTIYF
V gene: TRBV11-2; J gene: TRBJ1-4; D gene: NA; clone size: many; CDR3 DNA: TGTGCCAGCAGCCGGGACTCTGGGAAACTGTTTTTT; CDR3 protein: CASSRDSGKLFF
V gene: TRBV15; J gene: TRBJ2-7; D gene: TRBD2; clone size: many; CDR3 DNA: TGTGCCACCAGCAGAGAACCTCGGGGGGGTTCCTACGAGCAGTACTTC; CDR3 protein: CATSREPRGGSYEQYF
V gene: TRBV30; J gene: TRBJ2-1; D gene: TRBD2; clone size: many; CDR3 DNA: TGTGCCTGGACATGGACTAGCGGGAGGGCCGAGAATGAGCAGTTCTTC; CDR3 protein: CAWTWTSGRAENEQFF
V gene: TRBV12-3/TRBV12-4; J gene: TRBJ2-7; D gene: NA; clone size: few; CDR3 DNA: TGTGCCAGCAACCACGGTTTAGGGGCCTACGAGCAGTACTTC; CDR3 protein: CASNHGLGAYEQYF
V gene: TRBV7-9; J gene: TRBJ2-5; D gene: NA; clone size: many; CDR3 DNA: TGTGCCAGCAGCTCGGACCCCCTCGGCCTCCAGGGGACCCAGTACTTC; CDR3 protein: CASSSDPLGLQGTQYF
V gene: TRBV5-1; J gene: TRBJ2-3; D gene: NA; clone size: NA; CDR3 DNA: TGCGCCAGCAGCTTGACCAGGTTTTCGGATACGCAGTATTTT; CDR3 protein: CASSLTRFSDTQYF
V gene: TRBV5-1; J gene: TRBJ2-3; D gene: NA; clone size: few; CDR3 DNA: TGCGCCAGCAGCTTGGCGGCCACAGGTTTGGGCACAGATACGCAGTATTTT; CDR3 protein: CASSLAATGLGTDTQYF
V gene: TRBV11-2; J gene: TRBJ2-1; D gene: NA; clone size: NA; CDR3 DNA: TGTGCCAGCAGCTTTGCCGGGACTCTCAATGGGCAGTTCTTC; CDR3 protein: CASSFAGTLNGQFF
V gene: TRBV28; J gene: TRBJ2-5; D gene: NA; clone size: many; CDR3 DNA: TGTGCCAGCAGTCCCGCAGGGGCCCAAGAGACCCAGTACTTC; CDR3 protein: CASSPAGAQETQYF
V gene: TRBV7-9; J gene: TRBJ1-1; D gene: NA; clone size: few; CDR3 DNA: TGTGCCAGCAGCTTACAACTGTGGACTGAAGCTTTCTTT; CDR3 protein: CASSLQLWTEAFF
V gene: TRBV19; J gene: TRBJ2-7; D gene: TRBD1; clone size: many; CDR3 DNA: TGTGCCAGTAGTCCAATCGGGACAGGGTTTTGGTTTTCCCACGAGCAGTACTTC; CDR3 protein: CASSPIGTGFWFSHEQYF
V gene: TRBV28; J gene: TRBJ2-2; D gene: NA; clone size: few; CDR3 DNA: TGTGCCAGCAGTTTGGCTATAGACACCGGGGAGCTGTTTTTT; CDR3 protein: CASSLAIDTGELFF
V gene: TRBV28; J gene: TRBJ2-1; D gene: NA; clone size: few; CDR3 DNA: TGTGCCAGCAGTTCGAGGGCGGGGAGCTCCTACAATGAGCAGTTCTTC; CDR3 protein: CASSSRAGSSYNEQFF
V gene: TRBV29-1; J gene: TRBJ2-3; D gene: TRBD1; clone size: NA; CDR3 DNA: TGCAGCGTCCACACCGGACAGGTAACAGATACGCAGTATTTT; CDR3 protein: CSVHTGQVTDTQYF
V gene: TRBV7-2; J gene: TRBJ2-4; D gene: NA; clone size: few; CDR3 DNA: TGTGCCAGCAGCTTAGTAGGACAGAACATTCAGTACTTC; CDR3 protein: CASSLVGQNIQYF
V gene: TRBV27; J gene: TRBJ2-5; D gene: NA; clone size: few; CDR3 DNA: TGTGCCAGCAGTTTTGGGGACCTCCAGTACTTC; CDR3 protein: CASSFGDLQYF
V gene: TRBV6-1; J gene: TRBJ2-5; D gene: TRBD2; clone size: few; CDR3 DNA: TGTGCCAGCAGTGCAACTAGCGGGGCGGAGACCCAGTACTTC; CDR3 protein: CASSATSGAETQYF
V gene: TRBV10-3; J gene: TRBJ1-1; D gene: NA; clone size: few; CDR3 DNA: TGTGCCATCAGTGAGTCAGGGGGTAGGACTGAAGCTTTCTTT; CDR3 protein: CAISESGGRTEAFF
V gene: TRBV9; J gene: TRBJ2-3; D gene: NA; clone size: many; CDR3 DNA: TGTGCCAGCAGCGCCAGGACAGCTCGCACAGATACGCAGTATTTT; CDR3 protein: CASSARTARTDTQYF
V gene: TRBV6-1; J gene: TRBJ1-1; D gene: NA; clone size: many; CDR3 DNA: TGTGCCAGCAGTGAAGAGGGGGGAGCTTTCTTT; CDR3 protein: CASSEEGGAFF
V gene: TRBV6-9; J gene: TRBJ1-1; D gene: NA; clone size: few; CDR3 DNA: TGTGCCAGCAGTTATACTGTGGGGGACTTTAACACTGAAGCTTTCTTT; CDR3 protein: CASSYTVGDFNTEAFF
V gene: TRBV7-9; J gene: TRBJ1-4; D gene: TRBD1; clone size: NA; CDR3 DNA: TGTGCCAGCAGCTTGGGGACAGCGCCTAATGAAAAACTGTTTTTT; CDR3 protein: CASSLGTAPNEKLFF
V gene: TRBV30; J gene: TRBJ2-1; D gene: TRBD2; clone size: many; CDR3 DNA: TGTGCCTGCAGGCCTAGCGGGAGTCCTGAGCAGTTCTTC; CDR3 protein: CACRPSGSPEQFF
V gene: TRBV7-2; J gene: TRBJ2-5; D gene: NA; clone size: NA; CDR3 DNA: TGTGCCAGCAGCCTCCAGGGGCTAGTAAAGGGGGAGACCCAGTACTTC; CDR3 protein: CASSLQGLVKGETQYF
V gene: TRBV12-3/TRBV12-4; J gene: TRBJ1-1; D gene: NA; clone size: many; CDR3 DNA: TGTGCCAGCAGTTTGCCCATGAACACTGAAGCTTTCTTT; CDR3 protein: CASSLPMNTEAFF
V gene: TRBV7-9; J gene: TRBJ2-1; D gene: NA; clone size: NA; CDR3 DNA: TGTGCCAGCAGCTTTACCCTAGATTTGAGCAATGAGCAGTTCTTC; CDR3 protein: CASSFTLDLSNEQFF
V gene: TRBV19; J gene: TRBJ1-5; D gene: TRBD1; clone size: few; CDR3 DNA: TGTGCCAGTAGTGGGCCGGGACAGCCCAGGTTATATAGCAATCAGCCCCAGCATTTT; CDR3 protein: CASSGPGQPRLYSNQPQHF
V gene: TRBV3-1; J gene: TRBJ2-7; D gene: NA; clone size: many; CDR3 DNA: TGTGCCAGCAGCCAATCCGGGACACCTCATCGCCACGAGCAGTACTTC; CDR3 protein: CASSQSGTPHRHEQYF
V gene: TRBV5-1; J gene: TRBJ2-1; D gene: NA; clone size: few; CDR3 DNA: TGCGCCAGCAGCTTGGATACCCCGAGGAACTACAATGAGCAGTTCTTC; CDR3 protein: CASSLDTPRNYNEQFF
V gene: TRBV12-3/TRBV12-4; J gene: TRBJ2-5; D gene: TRBD2; clone size: few; CDR3 DNA: TGTGCCAGCACGGGAGGGGTGGCGGGGATACAAGAGACCCAGTACTTC; CDR3 protein: CASTGGVAGIQETQYF
V gene: TRBV7-2; J gene: TRBJ1-1; D gene: NA; clone size: few; CDR3 DNA: TGTGCCAGCGGAATTGGAGTAGCTTTCTTT; CDR3 protein: CASGIGVAFF
V gene: TRBV27; J gene: TRBJ2-1; D gene: TRBD2; clone size: many; CDR3 DNA: TGTGCCAGCACCAGGGGGCTAGCGGGAGGGGACAATGAGCAGTTCTTC; CDR3 protein: CASTRGLAGGDNEQFF
V gene: TRBV10-3; J gene: TRBJ2-1; D gene: NA; clone size: many; CDR3 DNA: TGTGCCATCAGTGAACTAGACAATGAGCAGTTCTTC; CDR3 protein: CAISELDNEQFF
V gene: TRBV11-2; J gene: TRBJ1-5; D gene: NA; clone size: few; CDR3 DNA: TGTGCCAGCAGCTTAGGGGAGAATAGCAATCAGCCCCAGCATTTT; CDR3 protein: CASSLGENSNQPQHF
V gene: TRBV6-1; J gene: TRBJ2-3; D gene: NA; clone size: NA; CDR3 DNA: TGTGCCAGCAGTTACCACCCGAGGGATAGCACAGATACGCAGTATTTT; CDR3 protein: CASSYHPRDSTDTQYF
V gene: TRBV20-1; J gene: TRBJ2-1; D gene: NA; clone size: NA; CDR3 DNA: TGCAGTGCTAGGAAGGGGCGGGGAAGCTCCTACAATGAGCAGTTCTTC; CDR3 protein: CSARKGRGSSYNEQFF
V gene: TRBV30; J gene: TRBJ1-3; D gene: NA; clone size: many; CDR3 DNA: TGTGCCTGGGCCAGGGGATCTGGAAACACCATATATTTT; CDR3 protein: CAWARGSGNTIYF
V gene: TRBV2; J gene: TRBJ2-6; D gene: NA; clone size: many; CDR3 DNA: TGTGCCAGCATCAAACAGGGTCCTGGGGCCAACGTCCTGACTTTC; CDR3 protein: CASIKQGPGANVLTF
V gene: TRBV19; J gene: TRBJ2-1; D gene: TRBD2; clone size: many; CDR3 DNA: TGTGCCAGTAGTATAGAGGGACTAGCGGGCGACAATGAGCAGTTCTTC; CDR3 protein: CASSIEGLAGDNEQFF
V gene: TRBV10-3; J gene: TRBJ2-3; D gene: NA; clone size: NA; CDR3 DNA: TGTGCCATCAGTGATTCAGTGGCCCCCGGTGAAGATACGCAGTATTTT; CDR3 protein: CAISDSVAPGEDTQYF
V gene: TRBV20-1; J gene: TRBJ2-5; D gene: TRBD2; clone size: many; CDR3 DNA: TGCAGTGCTAGAGAGACTAGCGGGAGTCGAGAGACCCAGTACTTC; CDR3 protein: CSARETSGSRETQYF
V gene: TRBV10-3; J gene: TRBJ2-1; D gene: TRBD2; clone size: many; CDR3 DNA: TGTGCCATCAGTGGCTGGGAAGCGGGAGGTTCCCACAATGAGCAGTTCTTC; CDR3 protein: CAISGWEAGGSHNEQFF
V gene: TRBV20-1; J gene: TRBJ2-1; D gene: NA; clone size: many; CDR3 DNA: TGCAGTGCGCTTATAGCTAGCTCCTACAATGAGCAGTTCTTC; CDR3 protein: CSALIASSYNEQFF
V gene: TRBV7-6; J gene: TRBJ2-5; D gene: NA; clone size: few; CDR3 DNA: TGTGCCAGCAGCTTAGCGCCCGAGTCATACCAAGAGACCCAGTACTTC; CDR3 protein: CASSLAPESYQETQYF
V gene: TRBV7-9; J gene: TRBJ2-7; D gene: NA; clone size: NA; CDR3 DNA: TGTGCCAGCAGCTTAGAGAGGGTTAGCGGCTACGAGCAGTACTTC; CDR3 protein: CASSLERVSGYEQYF
V gene: TRBV7-8; J gene: TRBJ2-2; D gene: TRBD2; clone size: few; CDR3 DNA: TGTGCCAGCAGCTTAACGGCTAGCGGGAGTGCCGGGGAGCTGTTTTTT; CDR3 protein: CASSLTASGSAGELFF
V gene: TRBV18; J gene: TRBJ2-1; D gene: NA; clone size: few; CDR3 DNA: TGTGCCAGCTCACCCCCGCCCGGCCGGCCCTACAATGAGCAGTTCTTC; CDR3 protein: CASSPPPGRPYNEQFF
V gene: TRBV28; J gene: TRBJ2-7; D gene: NA; clone size: many; CDR3 DNA: TGTGCCAGCAGTTTATATTCAGTATCCTACGAGCAGTACTTC; CDR3 protein: CASSLYSVSYEQYF